The 32 T cell receptor beta chains listed next were all sequenced from one sample in a study of cytomegalovirus exposure and HLA in healthy donors. PCR primers comprised 60 Vbeta and 13 Jbeta primers. The assay was immunoSEQ multiplex PCR, and TCRdb's table has in-frame clones only and misses some. The sample lists about 180,000 clones; about 80% were seen once. Sample: PBMCs. The receptor set was obtained from a woman aged 55-70 years in good health and CMV-seropositive.

V usage is TRBV6-1 and J usage is TRBJ2-7; D is possibly TRBD1 (6 bases). V lost 5 bases and J lost 1, with 12 bases in between. This CDR3 region has 14 residues. From germline, CDR1 is MNHNS and CDR2 SASEGT. The CDR3 loop is CASSSTDRSYEQYF. The DNA for the CDR3 is TGTGCCAGCAGTTCTACTGACAGGTCCTACGAGCAGTACTTC.

The chain links TRBV29-1 to TRBJ2-4; D might be TRBD2 (6 bases). The CDR3 covers 15 residues. Germline-derived CDR1 and CDR2 are SQVTM and ANQGSEA. V lost 3 bases and J lost 1, with 13 bases in between. CDR3: CSVDGGAGAKNIQYF. CDR3 DNA: TGCAGCGTTGACGGCGGGGCGGGGGCCAAAAACATTCAGTACTTC.

V and J are TRBV6-6 and TRBJ2-7; TRBD1 matches 7 bases. The V segment lost 6 bases and the J segment 6 bases; nucleotides outside the gene matches: 2. This CDR3 has 11 amino acids. Germline V gene lookup returns CDR1 MNHNY and CDR2 SVGAGI (reference sequence). The CDR3 spells CASRGQTEQYF. The CDR3 region has the DNA TGTGCCAGCAGGGGACAGACCGAGCAGTACTTC.

The chain is built from TRBV19 and TRBJ2-1, with 13 bases matching TRBD2. The ends lost 7 bases at V and 1 base at J; junction bases unmatched: 4. Germline V gene lookup returns CDR1 LNHDA and CDR2 SQIVND (reference sequence). The CDR3 loop spans 16 amino acids. The chain's CDR3 is CASKLAGGISYNEQFF. DNA for the CDR3: TGTGCCAGTAAACTAGCGGGAGGGATATCCTACAATGAGCAGTTCTTC.

This chain uses TRBV28 with TRBJ2-1, with TRBD2 matching over 14 bases. V lost 6 bases, J lost 3 bases, and 4 bases stayed unmatched. The CDR3 runs to 16 residues. Germline V gene sequence: CDR1 MDHEN, CDR2 SYDVKM. The CDR3 is CASRGLAGARYNEQFF. CDR3 coding DNA: TGTGCCAGCAGGGGACTAGCGGGAGCCCGCTACAATGAGCAGTTCTTC.

This chain connects TRBV5-8 to TRBJ2-1, with 7 bases lining up with TRBD2. CDR1 is SGHTS and CDR2 is YDEGEE in the germline V gene. The CDR3 covers 15 residues. J lost 0 bases, V lost 4 bases, and 4 bases had no gene match. This CDR3 reads CASSLSGNSYNEQFF. The CDR3 bases are TGTGCCAGCAGCCTAAGCGGGAACTCCTACAATGAGCAGTTCTTC.

This clone was detected ten times or more. The chain employs TRBV2 and TRBJ1-5; D is perhaps TRBD1 (5 bases). The V end lost 10 bases, the J end lost 7 bases, and 17 bases lay between the germline ends. This CDR3 contains 13 residues. From germline, CDR1 is SNHLY and CDR2 FYNNEI. The CDR3 is CATTDGAWQPQHF. CDR3 bases: TGTGCCACCACCGATGGGGCATGGCAGCCCCAGCATTTT.

The chain is built from TRBV9 and TRBJ2-7, with D tentatively TRBD2 (6 bases). The CDR3 runs 15 residues. Trimming removed 0 bases at V and 0 bases at J, with 10 bases between. In germline, CDR1 is SGDLS, CDR2 YYNGEE. The CDR3 region is CASSVGGVGSYEQYF. CDR3 nucleotides: TGTGCCAGCAGCGTAGGGGGGGTGGGCTCCTACGAGCAGTACTTC.

The rearrangement uses TRBV5-1 and TRBJ2-7; 13 bases line up with TRBD2. Germline CDR1 is SGHRS and CDR2 is YFSETQ. Losses at the gene ends were 4 bases for V and 7 bases for J; bases not matched to a gene: 5. The CDR3 runs 14 residues. CDR3 sequence (DNA): TGCGCCAGCAGCGGGGGACTAGCGGGGAGTGAGCAGTACTTC. Protein: CASSGGLAGSEQYF.

J is TRBJ2-7 and V is TRBV7-9; 7 nucleotides align to TRBD1. V dropped 8 bases and J dropped 3; count of bases not matched to a gene: 4. CDR3 length: 12 residues. CDR1 and CDR2 from the germline V gene are SEHNR and FQNEAQ (reference sequence). The CDR3 spells CASGQGDYEQYF. The CDR3 nucleotides read TGTGCCAGCGGGCAGGGGGACTACGAGCAGTACTTC. The full variable domain, its missing parts supplied by reference TRBV7-9 and TRBJ2-7, is DTGVSQNPRHKITKRGQNVTFRCDPISEHNRLYWYRQTLGQGPEFLTYFQNEAQLEKSRLLSDRFSAERPKGSFSTLEIQRTEQGDSAMYLCASGQGDYEQYFGPGTRLTVT.

The chain is built from TRBV10-3 and TRBJ2-7; 7 positions match TRBD1. Losses at the gene ends were 6 bases for V and 3 bases for J; bases not matched to a gene: 8. The CDR3 is made up of 14 amino acids. Germline CDR1 is ENHRY and CDR2 is SYGVKD. CDR3 bases: TGTGCCATCAGGTCCCCGGGACAGATCTACGAGCAGTACTTC. Protein sequence: CAIRSPGQIYEQYF.

The chain combines TRBV29-1 with TRBJ2-1, with 8 bases that match TRBD2. The CDR3 contains 13 residues. Germline V gene sequence: CDR1 SQVTM, CDR2 ANQGSEA. The J segment lost 6 bases and the V segment lost 6 bases, leaving 7 bases of the junction unmatched. The CDR3 nucleotides read TGCAGCGTCCACACCGGGACTAGCAATGAGCAGTTCTTC. Translation: CSVHTGTSNEQFF.

The chain recombines TRBV7-6 with TRBJ2-7; the D is unclear. Trimming removed 4 bases at V and 2 bases at J, with 6 bases between. In germline, CDR1 is SGHVS, CDR2 FNYEAQ. The CDR3 length is 12 residues. CDR3 sequence reads: CASSSEAYEQYF. CDR3 sequence (DNA): TGTGCCAGCAGCTCCGAGGCCTACGAGCAGTACTTC.

Of note for this clone: This same CDR3 is encoded by further DNA sequences in the sample. The chain couples TRBV9 to TRBJ1-1; D is undetermined. CDR1 is SGDLS and CDR2 is YYNGEE in the germline V gene. CDR3 length: 13 residues. Trimming removed 0 bases at V and 0 bases at J, with 3 bases between. CDR3: CASSVAVNTEAFF. The CDR3 bases are TGTGCCAGCAGCGTAGCCGTGAACACTGAAGCTTTCTTT.

This rearrangement joins TRBV14 to TRBJ2-5; D ambiguous. Germline CDR1 and CDR2: SGHDN and FVKESK. With 2 bases removed from V and 0 bases from J, the gap between germline ends came to 10 bases. CDR3 length equals 15 residues. The CDR3 DNA reads TGTGCCAGCAGCCAACGAGGCTGGTACCAAGAGACCCAGTACTTC. It encodes CASSQRGWYQETQYF.

This clone has just a few counts. V and J are TRBV28 and TRBJ2-3, with D possibly TRBD1 on 6 matching bases. CDR1 and CDR2 from the germline V gene are MDHEN and SYDVKM. This CDR3 contains 16 residues. V lost 6 bases and J lost 0, with 16 bases in between. CDR3 loop: CASSRAQGISTDTQYF. In nucleotides, the CDR3 is TGTGCCAGCAGCCGGGCCCAGGGGATTAGCACAGATACGCAGTATTTT.

The chain recombines TRBV6-6 with TRBJ1-2, with D possibly TRBD1 on 6 matching bases. V lost 2 bases, J lost 3 bases, and 16 bases lay in between. From germline, CDR1 is MNHNY and CDR2 SVGAGI (reference sequence). The CDR3 spans 16 residues. This CDR3 reads CASSYPSMGADYGYTF. CDR3 sequence (DNA): TGTGCCAGCAGTTACCCGTCGATGGGGGCGGACTATGGCTACACCTTC.

The V and J genes are TRBV7-9 and TRBJ1-1, with 8 bases lining up with TRBD1. The CDR3 has 15 amino acids. Unmatched junction bases numbered 4, after V lost 3 bases and J lost 1 base. CDR1 is SEHNR and CDR2 is FQNEAQ in the germline V gene (reference sequence). In nucleotides, the CDR3 is TGTGCCAGCAGCTTTAAGGGACAGGCGAACACTGAAGCTTTCTTT. Translating it yields CASSFKGQANTEAFF.

The rearrangement joins TRBV2 to TRBJ1-2, with D possibly matching TRBD1 (5 bases). Trimming left V 7 bases short and J 4 bases short, with 19 bases between. Looked up from germline, CDR1 is SNHLY and CDR2 is FYNNEI. The CDR3 runs 15 residues. As DNA, the CDR3 is TGTGCCAGCACCACAAACAATGGGGCAGCCTATGGCTACACCTTC. It is translated as CASTTNNGAAYGYTF.

The chain joins TRBV2 to TRBJ2-1, with 9 bases lining up with TRBD1. CDR3 length: 14 residues. The J segment lost 10 bases and the V segment lost 6 bases, leaving 10 bases of the junction unmatched. Germline V lookup: CDR1 SNHLY, CDR2 FYNNEI. CDR3 loop: CASRLGQGPREQFF. For the CDR3, the DNA is TGTGCCAGCAGGTTGGGACAGGGCCCTCGGGAGCAGTTCTTC.

This clone was picked up a small number of times. The chain joins TRBV6-1 to TRBJ1-1; the match to TRBD1 covers 9 bases. The CDR3 consists of 14 residues. V shed 7 bases and J 7 bases; nucleotides not matched to a gene: 10. The germline gives CDR1 MNHNS, CDR2 SASEGT. CDR3 in amino acids: CASKRDRAWGEAFF. Written as DNA, the CDR3 is TGTGCCAGCAAAAGGGACAGGGCTTGGGGTGAAGCTTTCTTT.

The rearrangement links TRBV6-1 to TRBJ1-1; D unresolved. Germline lookup yields CDR1 MNHNS and CDR2 SASEGT. Deletions cut 5 bases from V and 5 bases from J, with 12 bases between. The CDR3 totals 13 residues. Written as DNA, the CDR3 is TGTGCCAGCAGTCCACCACTACCAACTGAAGCTTTCTTT. This codes for CASSPPLPTEAFF.

The genes are TRBV5-1 and TRBJ2-7; 9 bases map to TRBD1. Germline trimming cut 3 bases from V and 10 bases from J; bases unmatched to any gene: 17. Germline V gene lookup returns CDR1 SGHRS and CDR2 YFSETQ. The CDR3 has 16 amino acids. CDR3 nucleotide sequence: TGCGCCAGCAGCTGGTTGCCGGAAGGACAGGGGCTCGAACAGTACTTC. Protein sequence: CASSWLPEGQGLEQYF. Variable domain in full (rest from reference TRBV5-1 and TRBJ2-7): KAGVTQTPRYLIKTRGQQVTLSCSPISGHRSVSWYQQTPGQGLQFLFEYFSETQRNKGNFPGRFSGRQFSNSRSEMNVSTLELGDSALYLCASSWLPEGQGLEQYFGPGTRLTVT.

This rearrangement joins TRBV27 to TRBJ1-3, with TRBD1 as a possible D gene (5 bases). This CDR3 is built from 16 residues. Deletions cut 5 bases from V and 1 base from J, with 15 bases between. The germline gives CDR1 MNHEY, CDR2 SMNVEV (reference sequence). The DNA of the CDR3 is TGTGCCAGCAGTCCTGGGCGGGGGTTTTCTGGAAACACCATATATTTT. Translated: CASSPGRGFSGNTIYF.

This clone was counted a few times. A single base separates this from a much larger clone, so it may be a read error. The genes are TRBV6-5 and TRBJ1-2; D ambiguous. The V end was cut by 2 bases, the J end by 6 bases, with 4 bases between. The CDR3 totals 11 residues. Germline assignment: CDR1 MNHEY and CDR2 SVGAGI. CDR3 protein: CASSYPDGYTF. CDR3 bases: TGTGCCAGCAGTTACCCTGATGGCTACACCTTC.

This chain links TRBV6-5 with TRBJ1-2; 9 bases align to TRBD1. V trimming: 5 bases; J trimming: 8 bases; junction bases outside the gene matches: 6. Germline V lookup: CDR1 MNHEY, CDR2 SVGAGI. The CDR3 is made up of 13 amino acids. CDR3 bases: TGTGCCAGCAGTGCGGGGACAGGGAAAGGCTACACCTTC. Residues: CASSAGTGKGYTF.

This chain connects TRBV7-7 to TRBJ2-7; TRBD1 matches at 7 bases. This CDR3 comprises 15 residues. Germline V CDR1 and CDR2: SSHAT, FNYEAQ (reference sequence). V lost 1 base, J lost 2 bases, and 5 bases stayed unmatched. CDR3 nucleotides: TGTGCCAGCAGCTTAGGAGCAGGGGGAACCTACGAGCAGTACTTC. Translating it yields CASSLGAGGTYEQYF.

The J gene is TRBJ2-5, the V gene TRBV6-6; D is possibly TRBD2 (6 bases). CDR1 and CDR2 from the germline V gene are MNHNY and SVGAGI (reference sequence). The CDR3 has 15 residues. V lost 0 bases, J lost 5 bases, and 13 bases lay in between. In nucleotides, the CDR3 is TGTGCCAGCAGTTACTCCGGGACTCTGGGGGAGACCCAGTACTTC. Encoded protein: CASSYSGTLGETQYF.

The rearrangement links TRBV7-2 to TRBJ2-7; 11 nucleotides line up with TRBD1. V trimming: 4 bases; J trimming: 2 bases; junction bases outside the gene matches: 4. CDR1 is SGHTA and CDR2 is FQGNSA in the germline V gene. The CDR3 has 15 amino acids. The CDR3 nucleotides read TGTGCCAGCAGCTATGGACAGGGGGCGGCCTACGAGCAGTACTTC. Translating gives CASSYGQGAAYEQYF.

The J gene is TRBJ2-3, the V gene TRBV7-9, with 8 bases that match TRBD1. CDR1 SEHNR and CDR2 FQNEAQ come from the germline V gene (reference sequence). This CDR3 is 16 amino acids long. With V trimmed by 4 bases and J by 2 bases, 8 bases remained unmatched. CDR3 amino acids: CASSSGQGSLTDTQYF. The CDR3 DNA is TGTGCCAGCAGCTCCGGACAGGGATCCCTCACAGATACGCAGTATTTT. The complete variable domain, with remaining parts taken from reference TRBV7-9 and TRBJ2-3, reads DTGVSQNPRHKITKRGQNVTFRCDPISEHNRLYWYRQTLGQGPEFLTYFQNEAQLEKSRLLSDRFSAERPKGSFSTLEIQRTEQGDSAMYLCASSSGQGSLTDTQYFGPGTRLTVL.

The chain combines TRBV30 with TRBJ1-4, with D possibly matching TRBD1 (5 bases). Germline V gene lookup returns CDR1 GTSNPN and CDR2 SVGIG (reference sequence). The germline V and J ends were trimmed by 0 bases and 3 bases, with 20 bases remaining between them. The CDR3 spans 18 residues. CDR3 region: CAWSVLGGRAVANEKLFF. The CDR3, as DNA: TGTGCCTGGAGTGTACTGGGGGGGAGGGCAGTCGCTAATGAAAAACTGTTTTTT.

This rearrangement joins TRBV28 to TRBJ1-2, with 7 bases fitting TRBD1. V lost 6 bases to trimming and J lost 8 bases; unmatched junction nucleotides: 18. Germline assignment: CDR1 MDHEN and CDR2 SYDVKM. The CDR3 runs 16 residues. The CDR3 sequence: CASRYRRGGQAVGYTF. The CDR3 coding sequence is TGTGCCAGCAGATACAGACGAGGGGGCCAAGCGGTAGGCTACACCTTC.